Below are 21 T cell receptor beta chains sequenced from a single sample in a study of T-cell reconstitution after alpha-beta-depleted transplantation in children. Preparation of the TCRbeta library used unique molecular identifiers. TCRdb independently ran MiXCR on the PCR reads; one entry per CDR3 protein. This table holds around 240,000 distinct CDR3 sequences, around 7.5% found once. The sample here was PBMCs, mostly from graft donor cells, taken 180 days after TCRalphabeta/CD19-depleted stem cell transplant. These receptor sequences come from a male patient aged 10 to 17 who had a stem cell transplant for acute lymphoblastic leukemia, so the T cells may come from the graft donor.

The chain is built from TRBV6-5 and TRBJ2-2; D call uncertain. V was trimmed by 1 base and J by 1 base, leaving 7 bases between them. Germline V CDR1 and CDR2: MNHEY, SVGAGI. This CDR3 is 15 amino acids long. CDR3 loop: CASSYLAKNTGELFF. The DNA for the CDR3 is TGTGCCAGCAGTTACTTGGCTAAGAACACCGGGGAGCTGTTTTTT.

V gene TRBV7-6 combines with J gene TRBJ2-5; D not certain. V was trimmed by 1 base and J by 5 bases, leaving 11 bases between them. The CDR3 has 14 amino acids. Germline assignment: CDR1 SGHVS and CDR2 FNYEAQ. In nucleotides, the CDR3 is TGTGCCAGCAGCTTAGGACCCCGACGGGAGACCCAGTACTTC. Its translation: CASSLGPRRETQYF.

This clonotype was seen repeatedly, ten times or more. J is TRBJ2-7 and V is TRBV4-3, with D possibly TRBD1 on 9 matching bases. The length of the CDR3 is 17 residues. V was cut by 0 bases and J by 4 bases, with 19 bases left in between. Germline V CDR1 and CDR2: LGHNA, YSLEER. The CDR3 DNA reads TGCGCCAGCAGCCAAGACCGGGGGGGGACAGGGAAGTACGAGCAGTACTTC. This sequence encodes CASSQDRGGTGKYEQYF.

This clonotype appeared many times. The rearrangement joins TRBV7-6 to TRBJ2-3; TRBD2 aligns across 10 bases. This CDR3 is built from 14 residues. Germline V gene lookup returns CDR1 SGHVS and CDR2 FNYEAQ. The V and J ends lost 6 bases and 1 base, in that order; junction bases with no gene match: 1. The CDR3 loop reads CASSLAGGTDTQYF. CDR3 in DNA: TGTGCCAGCAGTCTAGCGGGGGGCACAGATACGCAGTATTTT.

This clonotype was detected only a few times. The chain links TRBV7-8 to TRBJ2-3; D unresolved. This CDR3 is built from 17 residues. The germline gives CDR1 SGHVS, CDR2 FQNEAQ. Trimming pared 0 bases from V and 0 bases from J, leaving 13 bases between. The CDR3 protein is CASSLAPRVVSTDTQYF. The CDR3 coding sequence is TGTGCCAGCAGCTTAGCACCCCGCGTTGTAAGCACAGATACGCAGTATTTT. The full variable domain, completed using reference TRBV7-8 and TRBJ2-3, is GAGVSQSPRYKVAKRGQDVALRCDPISGHVSLFWYQQALGQGPEFLTYFQNEAQLDKSGLPSDRFFAERPEGSVSTLKIQRTQQEDSAVYLCASSLAPRVVSTDTQYFGPGTRLTVL.

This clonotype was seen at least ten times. In nucleotides, the CDR3 is TGTGCCAGCAGCGCCCTAGCGGTCACAGATACGCAGTATTTT. Protein: CASSALAVTDTQYF. The chain combines TRBV9 with TRBJ2-3; 7 bases are a match to TRBD2. The CDR3 is 14 amino acids. Germline CDR1 is SGDLS and CDR2 is YYNGEE. After removal of 3 bases from V and 2 bases from J, the junction contained 3 bases not matched to a gene.

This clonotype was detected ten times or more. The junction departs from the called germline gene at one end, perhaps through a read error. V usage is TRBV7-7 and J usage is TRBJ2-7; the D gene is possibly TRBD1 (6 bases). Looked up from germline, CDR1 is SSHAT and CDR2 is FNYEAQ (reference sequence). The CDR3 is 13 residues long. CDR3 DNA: TGTGCTAGCAGCTTAGTTTTAACGGACAGGCAGTACTTC. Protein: CASSLVLTDRQYF.

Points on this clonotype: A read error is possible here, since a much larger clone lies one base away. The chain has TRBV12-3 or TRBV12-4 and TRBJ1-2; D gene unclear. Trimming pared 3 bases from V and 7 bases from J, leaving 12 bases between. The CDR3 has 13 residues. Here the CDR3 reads CASSFLGRRGYTF. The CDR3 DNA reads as TGTGCCAGCAGTTTTCTCGGAAGGCGTGGCTACACCTTC.

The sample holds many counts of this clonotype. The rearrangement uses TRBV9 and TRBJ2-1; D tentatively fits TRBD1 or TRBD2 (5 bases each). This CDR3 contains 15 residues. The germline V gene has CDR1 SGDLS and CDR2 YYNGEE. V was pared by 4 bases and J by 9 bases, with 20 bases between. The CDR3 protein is CASSSRDPRLSEQFF. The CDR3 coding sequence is TGTGCCAGCAGCAGCCGGGACCCTCGCTTGAGTGAGCAGTTCTTC.

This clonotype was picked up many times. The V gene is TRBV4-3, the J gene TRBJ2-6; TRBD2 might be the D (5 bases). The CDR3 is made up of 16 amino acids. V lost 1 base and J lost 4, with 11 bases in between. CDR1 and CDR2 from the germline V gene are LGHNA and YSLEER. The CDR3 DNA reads TGCGCCAGCAGCCAAGCCATCTCGGGGGGGGCCAACGTCCTGACTTTC. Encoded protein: CASSQAISGGANVLTF.

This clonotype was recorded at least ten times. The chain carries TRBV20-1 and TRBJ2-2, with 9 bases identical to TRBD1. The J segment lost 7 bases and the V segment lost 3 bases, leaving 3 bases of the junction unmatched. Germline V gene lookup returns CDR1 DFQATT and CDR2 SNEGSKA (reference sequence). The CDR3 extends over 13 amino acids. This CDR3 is CSARTGGNGELFF. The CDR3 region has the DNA TGCAGTGCTAGGACAGGGGGTAACGGGGAGCTGTTTTTT.

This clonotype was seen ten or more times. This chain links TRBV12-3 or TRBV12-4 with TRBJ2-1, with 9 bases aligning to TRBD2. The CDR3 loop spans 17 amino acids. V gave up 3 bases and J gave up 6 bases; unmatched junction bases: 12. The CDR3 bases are TGTGCCAGCAGTTTGAGGCGGGGGGGCTGGGACGGCAATGAGCAGTTCTTC. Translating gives CASSLRRGGWDGNEQFF.

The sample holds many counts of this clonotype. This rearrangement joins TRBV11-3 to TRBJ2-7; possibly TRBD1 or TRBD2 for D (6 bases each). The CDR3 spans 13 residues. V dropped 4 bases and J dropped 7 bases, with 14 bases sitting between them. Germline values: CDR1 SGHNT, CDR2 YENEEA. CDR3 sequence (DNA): TGTGCCAGCAGCTCCTACAGGGCGGGAGAGCAGTACTTC. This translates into CASSSYRAGEQYF.

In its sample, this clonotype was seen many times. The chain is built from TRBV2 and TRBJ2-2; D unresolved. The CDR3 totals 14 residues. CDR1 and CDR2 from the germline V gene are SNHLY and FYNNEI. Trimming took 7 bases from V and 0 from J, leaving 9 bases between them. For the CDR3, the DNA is TGTGCCAGCAAGAGCTTCGCGAACACCGGGGAGCTGTTTTTT. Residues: CASKSFANTGELFF.

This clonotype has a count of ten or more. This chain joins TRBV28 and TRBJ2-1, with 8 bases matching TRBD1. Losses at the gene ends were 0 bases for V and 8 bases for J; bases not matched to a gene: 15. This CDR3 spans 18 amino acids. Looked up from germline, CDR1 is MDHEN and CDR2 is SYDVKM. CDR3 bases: TGTGCCAGCAGTTTATGGGTGAGGCGACAGGGGATGGGGCATGAGCAGTTCTTC. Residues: CASSLWVRRQGMGHEQFF.

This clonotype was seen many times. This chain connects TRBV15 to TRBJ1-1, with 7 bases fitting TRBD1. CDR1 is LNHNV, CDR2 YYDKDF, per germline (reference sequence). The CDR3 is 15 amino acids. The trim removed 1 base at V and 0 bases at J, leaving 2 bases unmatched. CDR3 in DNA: TGTGCCACCAGCAGAGCAGGGACAGTGAACACTGAAGCTTTCTTT. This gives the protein CATSRAGTVNTEAFF.

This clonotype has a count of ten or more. The CDR3, as DNA: TGTGCCAGCCGTCTCGGGACAGCGATCCAAGAGACCCAGTACTTC. It yields the protein CASRLGTAIQETQYF. The V call is TRBV6-1, the J call TRBJ2-5, with 7 bases matching TRBD1. From germline, CDR1 is MNHNS and CDR2 SASEGT. This CDR3 has 15 amino acids. With 8 bases clipped from V and 1 base from J, the junction kept 10 bases outside the gene matches.

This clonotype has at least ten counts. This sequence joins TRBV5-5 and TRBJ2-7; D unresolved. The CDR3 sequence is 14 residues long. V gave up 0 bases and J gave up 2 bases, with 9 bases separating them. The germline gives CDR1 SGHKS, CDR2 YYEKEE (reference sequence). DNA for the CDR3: TGTGCCAGCAGCTTGGGGCCCCAACCCTACGAGCAGTACTTC. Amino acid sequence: CASSLGPQPYEQYF. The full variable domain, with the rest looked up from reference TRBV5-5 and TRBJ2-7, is DAGVTQSPTHLIKTRGQQVTLRCSPISGHKSVSWYQQVLGQGPQFIFQYYEKEERGRGNFPDRFSARQFPNYSSELNVNALLLGDSALYLCASSLGPQPYEQYFGPGTRLTVT.

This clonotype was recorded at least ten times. The CDR3 region is CASSLGLAGGYYEQYF. The CDR3, as DNA: TGTGCCAGCAGCTTAGGGCTAGCGGGGGGCTACTACGAGCAGTACTTC. The gene calls are TRBV7-2 and TRBJ2-7; TRBD2 matches 11 bases. The CDR3 is 16 residues long. Germline V lookup: CDR1 SGHTA, CDR2 FQGNSA. V dropped 1 base and J dropped 3; count of bases not matched to a gene: 5.

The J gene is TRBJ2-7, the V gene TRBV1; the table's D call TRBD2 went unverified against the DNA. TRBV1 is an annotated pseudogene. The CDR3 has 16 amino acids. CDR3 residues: CTSDLRLAGVPYEQYF. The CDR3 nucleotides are TGCACCAGCGACCTTCGACTAGCGGGGGTCCCCTACGAGCAGTACTTC.

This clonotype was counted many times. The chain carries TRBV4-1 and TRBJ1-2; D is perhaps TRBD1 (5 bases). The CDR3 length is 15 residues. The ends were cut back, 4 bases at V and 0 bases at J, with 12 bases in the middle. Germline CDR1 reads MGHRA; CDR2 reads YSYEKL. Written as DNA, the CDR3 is TGCGCCAGCAGCCCCTCCCAGGGCGCTAACTATGGCTACACCTTC. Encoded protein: CASSPSQGANYGYTF.